These 30 T cell receptor beta chains share one sample of origin, sequenced in a study of T cell responses to AZD1222 COVID-19 vaccine. Clones were sequenced by immunoSEQ multiplex PCR, and TCRdb holds only the in-frame ones, with some missing. The table records about 120,000 clones, about 94% of them present only once. The starting material was peripheral blood, obtained 28 days after the second AZD1222 dose. Every receptor here comes from an adult who received the AZD1222 COVID-19 vaccine.

V is TRBV19 and J is TRBJ1-1; 8 bases match TRBD1. The germline CDR1 and CDR2 sequences are LNHDA and SQIVND (reference sequence). The junction had 20 bases not matched to a gene; V was cut back by 8 bases and J by 9 bases. The CDR3 length is 16 residues. In DNA form, the CDR3 reads TGTGCCAGTTATCAAACCGGGACAGGAAACGGTCCCAAAGCTTTCTTT. The encoded protein is CASYQTGTGNGPKAFF. Combining the CDR3 with reference TRBV19 and TRBJ1-1 gives the whole variable domain DGGITQSPKYLFRKEGQNVTLSCEQNLNHDAMYWYRQDPGQGLRLIYYSQIVNDFQKGDIAEGYSVSREKKESFPLTVTSAQKNPTAFYLCASYQTGTGNGPKAFFGQGTRLTVV.

J is TRBJ2-7 and V is TRBV7-6; perhaps TRBD2 as D (5 bases). From germline, CDR1 is SGHVS and CDR2 FNYEAQ. This CDR3 region has 15 residues. The germline V and J ends were trimmed by 5 bases and 5 bases, with 19 bases remaining between them. The CDR3 here is CASSNRRAILNEQYF. The CDR3 DNA is TGTGCCAGCAGCAACCGGCGGGCCATCCTAAACGAGCAGTACTTC.

The rearrangement joins TRBV12-3 or TRBV12-4 to TRBJ1-5; no firm D call. V was trimmed by 3 bases and J by 7 bases, leaving 10 bases between them. The CDR3 has 13 residues. This chain's CDR3 is CASSLLEGQPQHF. CDR3 sequence (DNA): TGTGCCAGCAGTTTGCTCGAGGGCCAGCCCCAGCATTTT.

The CDR3 nucleotides read TGTGCCAGCAGTGAATACCATGAGGGTGACCAGCCCCAGCATTTT. Translation: CASSEYHEGDQPQHF. The J gene is TRBJ1-5, the V gene TRBV6-1; D remains ambiguous. V lost 2 bases and J lost 7, with 15 bases in between. The CDR3 spans 15 residues. Germline CDR1 and CDR2: MNHNS and SASEGT.

The chain links TRBV7-9 to TRBJ1-2; possibly TRBD1 for D (6 bases). Trimming removed 6 bases at V and 2 bases at J, with 10 bases between. Germline-derived CDR1 and CDR2 are SEHNR and FQNEAQ (reference sequence). The CDR3 extends over 13 amino acids. In DNA, the CDR3 is TGTGCCAGCAGACCCGGACAGAACTATGGCTACACCTTC. It yields the protein CASRPGQNYGYTF. Complete variable domain (other parts from reference TRBV7-9 and TRBJ1-2): DTGVSQNPRHKITKRGQNVTFRCDPISEHNRLYWYRQTLGQGPEFLTYFQNEAQLEKSRLLSDRFSAERPKGSFSTLEIQRTEQGDSAMYLCASRPGQNYGYTFGSGTRLTVV.

This rearrangement joins TRBV7-8 to TRBJ1-2; 7 bases match TRBD1. Germline values: CDR1 SGHVS, CDR2 FQNEAQ. CDR3 size: 16 residues. V lost 5 bases to trimming and J lost 0 bases; unmatched junction nucleotides: 9. The CDR3 DNA reads as TGTGCCAGCAGCCACACCGGGACAGTTGCTAACTATGGCTACACCTTC. The encoded protein is CASSHTGTVANYGYTF.

The V and J genes are TRBV3-1 (or the pseudogene TRBV3-2) and TRBJ2-5; D remains unclear. Germline V gene data show CDR1 as LGHDT and CDR2 as YNNKEL (reference sequence). V dropped 1 base and J dropped 3 bases, with 3 bases sitting between them. CDR3 length: 12 residues. The CDR3 protein is CASSQVKETQYF. The CDR3 bases are TGTGCCAGCAGCCAAGTCAAAGAGACCCAGTACTTC.

The V gene is TRBV5-1, the J gene TRBJ1-4; 7 bases line up with TRBD1. Germline-derived CDR1 and CDR2 are SGHRS and YFSETQ. V dropped 0 bases and J dropped 6; count of bases not matched to a gene: 2. CDR3 length: 14 residues. The CDR3 coding sequence is TGCGCCAGCAGCTTGGCAGGGGGTGATGAAAAACTGTTTTTT. It yields the protein CASSLAGGDEKLFF.

The chain recombines TRBV13 with TRBJ2-1; D is ambiguous. The ends were cut back, 1 base at V and 6 bases at J, with 4 bases in the middle. There are 12 residues in the CDR3. The germline gives CDR1 PRHDT, CDR2 FYEKMQ (reference sequence). CDR3 residues: CASSLVPNEQFF. The CDR3 DNA is TGTGCCAGCAGCTTAGTTCCCAATGAGCAGTTCTTC.

V usage is TRBV18 and J usage is TRBJ2-7; D is perhaps TRBD1 or TRBD2 (6 bases each). CDR1 is KGHSH, CDR2 LQKENI, per germline. This CDR3 has 12 amino acids. With 5 bases removed from V and 7 bases from J, the gap between germline ends came to 12 bases. The CDR3 here is CASSLPGAEQYF. CDR3 DNA sequence: TGTGCCAGCTCATTACCGGGGGCTGAGCAGTACTTC.

The chain joins TRBV7-8 to TRBJ2-5; D is ambiguous. Germline V gene sequence: CDR1 SGHVS, CDR2 FQNEAQ. V lost 5 bases and J 3 bases, leaving 19 bases between the germline ends. CDR3 size: 16 residues. The CDR3 region is CASSHDLTVGKETQYF. The CDR3 DNA reads TGTGCCAGCAGCCATGATTTGACGGTTGGCAAAGAGACCCAGTACTTC.

The V call is TRBV6-5, the J call TRBJ1-6, with 8 bases fitting TRBD1. CDR1 is MNHEY and CDR2 is SVGAGI in the germline V gene. This CDR3 spans 15 amino acids. The V gene end was trimmed by 4 bases and the J gene end by 12 bases; junction bases not matched to a gene: 11. The CDR3 DNA reads TGTGCCAGCAGTTCCACCCGGGACAGGAGGCAACCCCTCCACTTT. Amino acid sequence: CASSSTRDRRQPLHF.

The chain combines TRBV18 with TRBJ2-1; TRBD1 might be the D (5 bases). The germline V and J ends were trimmed by 2 bases and 15 bases, with 23 bases remaining between them. CDR3 length equals 15 residues. The germline CDR1 and CDR2 sequences are KGHSH and LQKENI. CDR3 in amino acids: CASSPGAERAASGFF. The CDR3 region has the DNA TGTGCCAGCTCACCAGGGGCAGAGAGAGCTGCGTCCGGGTTCTTC.

This clone was observed a single time. The V call is TRBV7-8, the J call TRBJ2-5; D gene ambiguous. This CDR3 comprises 13 residues. V was trimmed by 3 bases and J by 2 bases, leaving 7 bases between them. The germline gives CDR1 SGHVS, CDR2 FQNEAQ. The CDR3 DNA reads TGTGCCAGCAGCTTCATGGTACAAGAGACCCAGTACTTC. Its translation: CASSFMVQETQYF.

The genes are TRBV5-8 and TRBJ2-7; no definite D call. The CDR3 runs to 12 residues. Germline V gene sequence: CDR1 SGHTS, CDR2 YDEGEE. Between the trimmed V and J ends, which lost 4 bases and 4 bases, there was a span of 9 bases. CDR3 protein: CASSPTPYEQYF. CDR3 coding DNA: TGTGCCAGCAGCCCCACACCATACGAGCAGTACTTC.

V usage is TRBV19 and J usage is TRBJ2-1; D uncertain. CDR1 and CDR2 from the germline V gene are LNHDA and SQIVND (reference sequence). The CDR3 has 13 residues. V lost 2 bases, J lost 6 bases, and 8 bases lay in between. The CDR3 DNA follows: TGTGCCAGTAGTATATGGCAGACCAATGAGCAGTTCTTC. It codes for CASSIWQTNEQFF.

The chain employs TRBV14 and TRBJ2-7; D is possibly TRBD2 (7 bases). V lost 1 base, J lost 6 bases, and 16 bases lay in between. Looked up from germline, CDR1 is SGHDN and CDR2 is FVKESK. The CDR3 consists of 15 residues. The CDR3 spells CASSQVGGAGGEQYF. Here the CDR3 DNA reads TGTGCCAGCAGCCAAGTGGGGGGGGCTGGTGGCGAGCAGTACTTC. The full variable domain, completed using reference TRBV14 and TRBJ2-7, is EAGVTQFPSHSVIEKGQTVTLRCDPISGHDNLYWYRRVMGKEIKFLLHFVKESKQDESGMPNNRFLAERTGGTYSTLKVQPAELEDSGVYFCASSQVGGAGGEQYFGPGTRLTVT.

The J gene is TRBJ1-3, the V gene TRBV3-1 (or the pseudogene TRBV3-2); 7 bases align to TRBD1. Trimming at V came to 3 bases and at J to 4 bases, leaving 6 bases not matched to a gene. Germline CDR1 LGHDT, CDR2 YNNKEL (reference sequence). This CDR3 region has 15 residues. DNA of the CDR3: TGTGCCAGCAGCCACCTGACAGGGTTAGGAAACACCATATATTTT. This sequence encodes CASSHLTGLGNTIYF.

Details on this clone: The junction shows a germline mismatch at one end, possibly a read error. The chain joins TRBV2 to TRBJ1-1; D perhaps matches TRBD1 (5 bases). This CDR3 is built from 10 residues. Germline V CDR1 and CDR2: SNHLY, FYNNEI. CDR3 region: CASRGVNGSF. As DNA, the CDR3 is TGTGCCAGCAGGGGGGTCAATGGGTCCTTT.

The V and J genes are TRBV27 and TRBJ2-3; D gene unclear. CDR1 and CDR2 from the germline V gene are MNHEY and SMNVEV (reference sequence). Trimming shortened V by 4 bases and J by 2 bases, and 13 bases separated the two germline ends. This CDR3 has 15 amino acids. The DNA for the CDR3 is TGTGCCAGCAGTTCCCCCCGGCAGTTCACAGATACGCAGTATTTT. Translation: CASSSPRQFTDTQYF.

This chain joins TRBV6-5 and TRBJ1-1; TRBD1 might be the D (6 bases). CDR3 length equals 15 residues. Per the germline V gene, CDR1 is MNHEY and CDR2 is SVGAGI. Deletions cut 2 bases from V and 0 bases from J, with 10 bases between. The CDR3 nucleotides read TGTGCCAGCAGTTACGAGGGGGGGATGAACACTGAAGCTTTCTTT. It encodes CASSYEGGMNTEAFF.

V usage is TRBV5-6 and J usage is TRBJ1-6; 7 bases are shared with TRBD1. The CDR3 totals 16 residues. Germline V gives CDR1 SGHDT, CDR2 YYEEEE. V was pared by 1 base and J by 4 bases, with 5 bases of the junction left unmatched. This CDR3 reads CASSLLEGQYNSPLHF. CDR3 DNA: TGTGCCAGCAGCTTGTTGGAGGGACAGTATAATTCACCCCTCCACTTT.

V gene TRBV12-3 or TRBV12-4 combines with J gene TRBJ1-2; D may be TRBD1 (5 bases). This CDR3 has 12 residues. The ends were cut back, 2 bases at V and 8 bases at J, with 9 bases in the middle. CDR3 DNA sequence: TGTGCCAGCAGTTTACCAGGGTGGGGCTACACCTTC. Its translation: CASSLPGWGYTF.

J is TRBJ1-1 and V is TRBV3-1 (or the pseudogene TRBV3-2); D is unresolved. Trimming stripped 2 bases from V and 2 bases from J, with 12 bases between. This CDR3 has 15 amino acids. CDR1 is LGHDT, CDR2 YNNKEL, per germline (reference sequence). In nucleotides, the CDR3 is TGTGCCAGCAGCCAATATTTGGCGGAAAACACTGAAGCTTTCTTT. Protein sequence: CASSQYLAENTEAFF.

The chain links TRBV3-1 (or the pseudogene TRBV3-2) to TRBJ1-5; D gene uncertain. This CDR3 is 13 amino acids long. Germline V CDR1 and CDR2: LGHDT, YNNKEL (reference sequence). Trimming took 3 bases from V and 5 from J, leaving 8 bases between them. CDR3 coding DNA: TGTGCCAGCAGCCACCTAGCCGATCAGCCCCAGCATTTT. It yields the protein CASSHLADQPQHF.

The rearrangement joins TRBV6-5 to TRBJ1-4; D uncertain. The CDR3 sequence is 14 residues long. V lost 2 bases and J lost 8, with 12 bases in between. CDR1 MNHEY and CDR2 SVGAGI come from the germline V gene. CDR3 in DNA: TGTGCCAGCAGTTACCTGGCTCTTGGGGAAAAACTGTTTTTT. It specifies CASSYLALGEKLFF.

The CDR3 loop reads CASSEGVETQYF. CDR3 nucleotides: TGTGCCAGCAGTGAGGGGGTTGAGACCCAGTACTTC. The V and J genes are TRBV2 and TRBJ2-5; tentatively, D is TRBD1 or TRBD2 (5 bases each). Germline CDR1 is SNHLY and CDR2 is FYNNEI. Trimming took 3 bases from V and 5 from J, leaving 7 bases between them. This CDR3 has 12 amino acids.

The J gene is TRBJ2-1, the V gene TRBV3-1 (or the pseudogene TRBV3-2); maybe TRBD2 (6 bases). With 1 base removed from V and 4 bases from J, the gap between germline ends came to 14 bases. CDR3 size: 16 residues. Germline-derived CDR1 and CDR2 are LGHDT and YNNKEL (reference sequence). The CDR3 spells CASSQGDSPTYNEQFF. DNA for the CDR3: TGTGCCAGCAGCCAAGGGGACTCACCTACTTACAATGAGCAGTTCTTC.

The rearrangement joins TRBV6-5 to TRBJ1-1; 7 bases agree with TRBD1. The ends lost 7 bases at V and 7 bases at J; junction bases unmatched: 12. The CDR3 contains 14 residues. Germline V gives CDR1 MNHEY, CDR2 SVGAGI. CDR3 DNA: TGTGCCAGCATGGGTCTCGGGACAGCTATTGAAGCTTTCTTT. It yields the protein CASMGLGTAIEAFF.

This clone has a handful of counts. This rearrangement joins TRBV18 to TRBJ2-7; D not certain. V shed 0 bases and J shed 3 bases, with 9 bases lying between them. The CDR3 covers 14 residues. In germline, CDR1 is KGHSH, CDR2 LQKENI. CDR3 coding DNA: TGTGCCAGCTCACCACCGGCACATTTCTACGAGCAGTACTTC. Translating it yields CASSPPAHFYEQYF. The full variable domain, its missing parts supplied by reference TRBV18 and TRBJ2-7, is NAGVMQNPRHLVRRRGQEARLRCSPMKGHSHVYWYRQLPEEGLKFMVYLQKENIIDESGMPKERFSAEFPKEGPSILRIQQVVRGDSAAYFCASSPPAHFYEQYFGPGTRLTVT.